This T cell receptor (beta chain) was identified in a study of Ad26.COV2.S vaccination and SARS-CoV-2 variants. Findings and limits, study-wide: Vaccinees reportedly had broad spike-specific CD8+ and CD4+ T cell responses. Estimates derived from TCR breadth and depth analyses may have underestimated total T cell responses. Relative to placebo recipients, vaccine recipients exhibited elevated spike-specific TCR breadth. Non-spike TCR breadth was similar in vaccine and placebo recipients.

Germline-derived CDR1 and CDR2 are MDHEN and SYDVKM. V lost 3 bases, J lost 4 bases, and 8 bases stayed unmatched. This CDR3 has 17 residues. Details on this clone: Its specificity is unknown.

Only in-frame clones appear in the TCRdb table, and some are missing; sequencing was by immunoSEQ multiplex PCR. The sample yields 180,000 or so clones, roughly nine tenths seen once. The clonotype was recovered from a human donor who had recovered from COVID-19. The source was peripheral blood, collected after recovery from COVID-19. The V and J genes are TRBV28 and TRBJ2-1; TRBD2 matches at 11 bases. The CDR3 sequence is CASSLGPSGGPYNEQFF. DNA for the CDR3: TGTGCCAGCAGTTTGGGCCCTAGCGGGGGGCCATACAATGAGCAGTTCTTC.